This section outlines one T cell receptor (beta chain) sequence together with its context. The sample belongs to a study of blood T cell repertoires in COVID-19. Recruitment covered about two dozen US areas and drew participants whose ages spanned roughly 18 to 90 years. Resolution of symptoms, clearance, or two negative PCRs was present in recovered Cohort 3 donors. The data were produced by immunoSEQ multiplex PCR, yet TCRdb's version contains in-frame clones alone and is incomplete. Of about 340,000 clones listed, about 92% were seen once; the top ten hold around a sixth. Deletions cut 0 bases from V and 6 bases from J, with 9 bases between. Germline assignment: CDR1 SGHNT and CDR2 YYREEE (reference sequence). The CDR3 contains 13 residues.

The source material was PBMCs or T cells enriched from blood (not recorded which). This receptor was taken from a woman in her twenties or thirties who had recovered from COVID-19. This chain uses TRBV5-4 with TRBJ1-2; D is undetermined. DNA for the CDR3: TGTGCCAGCAGCTTGGACAGAGATCATGGCTACACCTTC. This codes for CASSLDRDHGYTF.